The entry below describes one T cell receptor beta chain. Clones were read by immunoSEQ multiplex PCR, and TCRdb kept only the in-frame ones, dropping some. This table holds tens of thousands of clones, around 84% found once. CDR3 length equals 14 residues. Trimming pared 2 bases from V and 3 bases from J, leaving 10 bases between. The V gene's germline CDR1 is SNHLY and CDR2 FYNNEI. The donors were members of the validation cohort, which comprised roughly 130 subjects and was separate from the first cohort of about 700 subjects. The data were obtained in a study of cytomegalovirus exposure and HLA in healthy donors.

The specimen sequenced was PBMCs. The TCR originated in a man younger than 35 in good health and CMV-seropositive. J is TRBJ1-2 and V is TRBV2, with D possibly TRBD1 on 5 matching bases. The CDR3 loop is CASSEQGLDYGYTF. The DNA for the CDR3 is TGTGCCAGCAGTGAACAGGGACTGGACTATGGCTACACCTTC. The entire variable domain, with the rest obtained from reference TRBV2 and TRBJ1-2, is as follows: EPEVTQTPSHQVTQMGQEVILRCVPISNHLYFYWYRQILGQKVEFLVSFYNNEISEKSEIFDDQFSVERPDGSNFTLKIRSTKLEDSAMYFCASSEQGLDYGYTFGSGTRLTVV.